This entry features one T cell receptor beta chain sequence. Antigen unknown. Germline is not matched at one junction end, which may reflect a read error. A second about 7 to 12 cycle PCR used barcoded and J-beta primers. The yield of each sample was at least 2.5 million CDR3-containing paired-end reads. TCRdb recomputed calls from the 5' RACE reads with MiXCR, one row per CDR3 protein. The sample has more than 1 million distinct CDR3 sequences, more than 40% seen once. Germline CDR1 SGDLS, CDR2 YYNGEE. The length of the CDR3 is 15 residues. This sample is part of a study of blood T cells in healthy people across ages. Across the study: When template switching was applied, about one barcoded beta molecule was captured per two T cells.

Study-wide results and caveats: In older individuals, TCR beta diversity per million T cells was lower, falling roughly linearly with age. Naive CD4+ cell counts and diversity both ran higher in long-lived than in aged donors.

The rearrangement joins TRBV9 to TRBJ2-1, with 9 nucleotides matching TRBD1. The TCR comes from a woman aged 60 to 75 in good health. The sample taken for sequencing was blood. The chain's CDR3 is CVSSTTGGGLGEQFF. In nucleotides, the CDR3 is TGTGTCAGCAGCACTACAGGGGGCGGTCTCGGCGAGCAGTTCTTC.